The present T cell receptor (beta chain) was sequenced within a study of cytomegalovirus exposure and HLA in healthy donors. Study outcomes and limitations: The study flagged about 150 TCR beta chains as cytomegalovirus-associated.

With respect to this clone: Its antigen is still unknown.

In the PCR, 60 Vbeta and 13 Jbeta primers were used. Profiled with immunoSEQ multiplex PCR; TCRdb holds only in-frame clones, not every one. The sample lists 180,000 or so clones; about 82% were seen once. Donors likely had unrecorded immune exposures despite being nominally healthy when sampled. This receptor was obtained from a man between 18 and 29 years old in good health and CMV-seronegative. The material sequenced was PBMCs.

CDR3 nucleotides: TGTGCCAGCAGAGCTCAAGGGAGTAATCAGCCCCAGCATTTT. Translated: CASRAQGSNQPQHF. The genes are TRBV28 and TRBJ1-5; D not resolved. CDR3 length: 14 amino acids. Germline assignment: CDR1 MDHEN and CDR2 SYDVKM. V shed 6 bases and J shed 4 bases, with 13 bases lying between them.